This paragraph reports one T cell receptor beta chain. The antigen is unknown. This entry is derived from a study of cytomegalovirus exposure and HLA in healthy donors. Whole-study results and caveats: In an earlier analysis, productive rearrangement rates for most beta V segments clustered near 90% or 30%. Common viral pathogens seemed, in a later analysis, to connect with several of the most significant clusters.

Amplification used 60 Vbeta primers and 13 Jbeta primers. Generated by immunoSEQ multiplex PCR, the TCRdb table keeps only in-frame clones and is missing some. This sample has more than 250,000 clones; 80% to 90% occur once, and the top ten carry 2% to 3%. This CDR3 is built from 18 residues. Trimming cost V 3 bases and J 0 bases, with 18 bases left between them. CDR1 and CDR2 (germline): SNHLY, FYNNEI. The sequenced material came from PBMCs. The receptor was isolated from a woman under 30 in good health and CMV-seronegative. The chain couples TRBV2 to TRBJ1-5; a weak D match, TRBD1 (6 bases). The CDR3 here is CASSESTGTPYSNQPQHF. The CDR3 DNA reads TGTGCCAGCAGTGAGTCAACCGGGACACCTTATAGCAATCAGCCCCAGCATTTT. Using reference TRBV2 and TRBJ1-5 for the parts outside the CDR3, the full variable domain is EPEVTQTPSHQVTQMGQEVILRCVPISNHLYFYWYRQILGQKVEFLVSFYNNEISEKSEIFDDQFSVERPDGSNFTLKIRSTKLEDSAMYFCASSESTGTPYSNQPQHFGDGTRLSIL.